What follows are 2 T cell receptor beta chains derived from one specimen sequenced in a study of Graves' ophthalmopathy and Graves' hyperthyroidism. The authors amplified TCR beta CDR3 regions from RNA transcripts. RT-PCR in the first round used HTBI primers; a second-round multiplex PCR followed. TCRdb analysed the multiplex PCR reads with MiXCR anew, one entry per CDR3 protein. Of around 600,000 distinct CDR3 sequences listed, roughly 41% are singletons. Sequenced input: peripheral blood. Source of these receptors: an adult man with Graves' ophthalmopathy.

V and J are TRBV24-1 and TRBJ2-3; D possibly uses TRBD1 or TRBD2 (6 bases each). Deletions cut 9 bases from V and 4 bases from J, with 13 bases between. This CDR3 comprises 13 residues. Germline lookup yields CDR1 KGHDR and CDR2 SFDVKD. The DNA for the CDR3 is TGTGCCACCGGGGCAGGGGAGGCAGATACGCAGTATTTT. Amino acids: CATGAGEADTQYF.

The V and J genes are TRBV7-2 and TRBJ1-6, with D maybe TRBD1 (5 bases). The CDR3 has 15 amino acids. Germline V gene data show CDR1 as SGHTA and CDR2 as FQGNSA. Deletions cut 3 bases from V and 10 bases from J, with 16 bases between. Here the CDR3 DNA reads TGTGCCAGCAGCTTCGACCGGGGGGTTGGCTCACCCCTCCACTTT. Translation gives CASSFDRGVGSPLHF.